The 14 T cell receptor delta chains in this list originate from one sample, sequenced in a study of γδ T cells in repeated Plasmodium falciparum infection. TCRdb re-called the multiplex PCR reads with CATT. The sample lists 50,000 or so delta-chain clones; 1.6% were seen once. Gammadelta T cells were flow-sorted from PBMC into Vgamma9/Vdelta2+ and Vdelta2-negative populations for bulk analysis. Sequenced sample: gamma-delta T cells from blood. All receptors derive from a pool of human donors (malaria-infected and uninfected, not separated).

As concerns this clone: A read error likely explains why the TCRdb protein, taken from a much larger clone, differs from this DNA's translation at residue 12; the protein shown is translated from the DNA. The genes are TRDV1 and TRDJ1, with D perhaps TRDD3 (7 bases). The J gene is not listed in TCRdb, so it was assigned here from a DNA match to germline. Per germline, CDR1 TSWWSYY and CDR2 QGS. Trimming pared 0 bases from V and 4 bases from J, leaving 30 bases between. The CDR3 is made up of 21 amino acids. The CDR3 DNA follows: TGTGCTCTTGGGGAACTCGGTCCTACAGAGCTACCGGGGGATTGGTGCGATAAACTCATCTTT. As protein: CALGELGPTELPGDWCDKLIF.

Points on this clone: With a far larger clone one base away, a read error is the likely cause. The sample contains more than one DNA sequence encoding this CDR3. CDR3 coding DNA: TGTGCCTGTGACGACGTCCAATCCGAGGATACGAACTCATCCTGGGACACCCGACAGATGTTCTTC. This gives the protein CACDDVQSEDTNSSWDTRQMFF. The J gene has no call, while the V gene is TRDV2; TRDD3 is the table's D call, not checked against the DNA. The germline V gene has CDR1 GEAIGNYY and CDR2 EKD. This CDR3 comprises 22 residues.

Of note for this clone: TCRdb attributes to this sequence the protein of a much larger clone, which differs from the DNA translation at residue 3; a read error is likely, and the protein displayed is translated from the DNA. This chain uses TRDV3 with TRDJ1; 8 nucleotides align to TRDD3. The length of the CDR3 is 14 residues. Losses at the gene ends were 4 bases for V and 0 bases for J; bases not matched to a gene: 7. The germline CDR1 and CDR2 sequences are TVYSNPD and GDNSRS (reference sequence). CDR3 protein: CASRQLGDTDKLIF. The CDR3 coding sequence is TGTGCCTCTCGACAACTGGGGGACACCGATAAACTCATCTTT.

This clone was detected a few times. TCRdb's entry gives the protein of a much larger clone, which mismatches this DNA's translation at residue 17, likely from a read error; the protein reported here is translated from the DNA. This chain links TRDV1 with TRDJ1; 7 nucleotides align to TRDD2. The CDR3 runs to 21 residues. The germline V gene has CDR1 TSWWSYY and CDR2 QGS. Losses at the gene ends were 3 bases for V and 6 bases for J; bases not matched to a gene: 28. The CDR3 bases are TGTGCTCTTGGGGAGCCCCGGCTCTTCCTAGGGGGCTATCCCAGACGTAATAAACTCATCTTT. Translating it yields CALGEPRLFLGGYPRRNKLIF.

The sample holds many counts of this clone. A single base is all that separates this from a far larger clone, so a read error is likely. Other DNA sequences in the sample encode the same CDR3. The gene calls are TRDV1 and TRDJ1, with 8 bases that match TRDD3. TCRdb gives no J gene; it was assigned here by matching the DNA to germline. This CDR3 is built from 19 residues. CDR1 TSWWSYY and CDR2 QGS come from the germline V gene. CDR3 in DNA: TGTGCTCTTGGGTTCCCCGGTAGTTACTTGGGGGATGCCGCCGACAAACTCATCTTT. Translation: CALGFPGSYLGDAADKLIF.

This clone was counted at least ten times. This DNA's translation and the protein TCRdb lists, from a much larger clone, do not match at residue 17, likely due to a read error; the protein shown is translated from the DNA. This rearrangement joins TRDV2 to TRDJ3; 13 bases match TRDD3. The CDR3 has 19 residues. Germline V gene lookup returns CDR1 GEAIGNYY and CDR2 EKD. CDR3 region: CACDTLLGDTLGDTRQTFF. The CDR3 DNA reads TGTGCCTGTGACACCCTACTGGGGGATACGCTGGGGGACACCCGACAGACGTTTTTC.

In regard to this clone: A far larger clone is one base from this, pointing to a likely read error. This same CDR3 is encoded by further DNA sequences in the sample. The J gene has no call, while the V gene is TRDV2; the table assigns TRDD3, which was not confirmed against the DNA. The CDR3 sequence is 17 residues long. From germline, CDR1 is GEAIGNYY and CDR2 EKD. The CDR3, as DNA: TGTGCCTGCGGACTGGGGGATATTTTTGGGTCCGCCGATAAGCTCATCTTT. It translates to CACGLGDIFGSADKLIF.

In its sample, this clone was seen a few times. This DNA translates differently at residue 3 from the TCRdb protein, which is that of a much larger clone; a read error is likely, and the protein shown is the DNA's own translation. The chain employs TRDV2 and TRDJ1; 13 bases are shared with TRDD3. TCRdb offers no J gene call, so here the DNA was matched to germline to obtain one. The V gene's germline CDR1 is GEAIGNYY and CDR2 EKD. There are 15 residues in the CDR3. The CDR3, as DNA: TGTGCCCGTGACCAAACTGGGGGATACGGCGATAAACTCATCTTT. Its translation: CARDQTGGYGDKLIF.

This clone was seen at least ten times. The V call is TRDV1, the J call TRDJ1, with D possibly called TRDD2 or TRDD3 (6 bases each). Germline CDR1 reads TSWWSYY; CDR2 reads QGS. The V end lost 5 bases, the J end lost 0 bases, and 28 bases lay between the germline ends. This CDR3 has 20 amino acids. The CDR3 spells CALGSNSPSILLGYTDKLIF. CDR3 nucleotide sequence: TGTGCTCTTGGGTCAAACTCCCCTTCCATCTTACTGGGATACACCGATAAACTCATCTTT.

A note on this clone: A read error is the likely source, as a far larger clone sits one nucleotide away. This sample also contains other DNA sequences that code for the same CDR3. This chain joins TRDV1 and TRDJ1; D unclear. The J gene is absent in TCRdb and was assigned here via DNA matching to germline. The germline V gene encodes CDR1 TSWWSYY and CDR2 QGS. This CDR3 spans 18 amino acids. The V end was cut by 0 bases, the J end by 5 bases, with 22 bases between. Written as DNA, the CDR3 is TGTGCTCTTGGGGAACTAGTTCTCCGTCTAAGGCTCACTGATAAACTCATCTTT. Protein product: CALGELVLRLRLTDKLIF.

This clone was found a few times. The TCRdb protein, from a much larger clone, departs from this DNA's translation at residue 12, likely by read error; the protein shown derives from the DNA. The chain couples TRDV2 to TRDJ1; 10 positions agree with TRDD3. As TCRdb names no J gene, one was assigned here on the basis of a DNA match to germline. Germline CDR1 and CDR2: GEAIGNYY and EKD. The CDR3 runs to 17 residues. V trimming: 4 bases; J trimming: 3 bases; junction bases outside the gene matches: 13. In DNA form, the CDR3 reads TGTGCCTGTGATGTACTGGGGGATTTTAAGGACGCCGATAAACTCATCTTT. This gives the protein CACDVLGDFKDADKLIF.

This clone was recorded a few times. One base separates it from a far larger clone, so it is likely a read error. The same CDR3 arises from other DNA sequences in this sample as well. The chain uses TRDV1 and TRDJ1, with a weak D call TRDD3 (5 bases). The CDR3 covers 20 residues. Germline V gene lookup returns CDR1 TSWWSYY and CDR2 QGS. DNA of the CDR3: TGTGCCCTTGGGGAAAACAGCGGGCCATCCTCGGGGGTCCTCACCGATAAACTCATCTTT. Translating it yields CALGENSGPSSGVLTDKLIF.

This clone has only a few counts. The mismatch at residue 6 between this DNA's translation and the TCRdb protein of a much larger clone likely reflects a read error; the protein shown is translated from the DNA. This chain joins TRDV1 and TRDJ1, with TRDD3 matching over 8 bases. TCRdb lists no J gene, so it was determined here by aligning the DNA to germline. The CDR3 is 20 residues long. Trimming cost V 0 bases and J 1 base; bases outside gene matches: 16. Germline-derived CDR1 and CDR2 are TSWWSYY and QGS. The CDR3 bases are TGTGCTCTTGGGGAACTCAGCCCTCCCAAATACTGGGGGCTCACCGATAAACTCATCTTT. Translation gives CALGELSPPKYWGLTDKLIF.

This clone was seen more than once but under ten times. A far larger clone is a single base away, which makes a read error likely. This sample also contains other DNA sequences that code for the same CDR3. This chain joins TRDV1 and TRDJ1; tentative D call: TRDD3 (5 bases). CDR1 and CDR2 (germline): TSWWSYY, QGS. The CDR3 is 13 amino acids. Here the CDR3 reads CALGEAYTDKLIF. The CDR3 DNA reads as TGTGCTCTCGGGGAAGCCTACACCGATAAACTCATCTTT.